The 7 T cell receptor beta chains listed next were all sequenced from one sample in a study of T cell responses to AZD1222 COVID-19 vaccine. Clones were sequenced by immunoSEQ multiplex PCR, and TCRdb holds only the in-frame ones, with some missing. The sample shows 120,000 or so clones, about 90% of them seen only once. Material: peripheral blood, obtained on day 0 of AZD1222 vaccination. The receptors derive from an adult in good health.

This clone is a singleton in its sample. J is TRBJ1-4 and V is TRBV5-1; 8 positions match TRBD1. The CDR3 is made up of 16 amino acids. Germline assignment: CDR1 SGHRS and CDR2 YFSETQ. Trimming cost V 4 bases and J 0 bases; bases outside gene matches: 5. CDR3 DNA: TGCGCCAGCAGCCCCGGACAGGGCGCAACTAATGAAAAACTGTTTTTT. This codes for CASSPGQGATNEKLFF.

This sequence joins TRBV18 and TRBJ1-1; 8 bases are a match to TRBD1. Per the germline V gene, CDR1 is KGHSH and CDR2 is LQKENI. V was clipped by 6 bases and J by 0 bases; unmatched bases: 6. The CDR3 spans 15 residues. The CDR3 DNA is TGTGCCAGCTCCGTCGGACAGGGAATGAACACTGAAGCTTTCTTT. It encodes CASSVGQGMNTEAFF.

This chain joins TRBV28 and TRBJ1-1, with D possibly TRBD1 on 6 matching bases. This CDR3 region has 15 residues. Trimming removed 6 bases from V and 7 bases from J, with 21 bases in between. In germline, CDR1 is MDHEN, CDR2 SYDVKM. Here the CDR3 DNA reads TGTGCCAGCAGACTCTTAGGACAGCCCAATCTTGAAGCTTTCTTT. Its protein is CASRLLGQPNLEAFF.

The chain is built from TRBV28 and TRBJ1-5; D uncertain. Trimming removed 6 bases from V and 0 bases from J, with 12 bases in between. The CDR3 sequence is 15 residues long. CDR1 and CDR2 from the germline V gene are MDHEN and SYDVKM. CDR3 region: CASRPVDDSNQPQHF. Written as DNA, the CDR3 is TGTGCCAGCAGACCAGTGGACGATAGCAATCAGCCCCAGCATTTT. Based on the CDR3 plus reference TRBV28 and TRBJ1-5, the full variable domain is DVKVTQSSRYLVKRTGEKVFLECVQDMDHENMFWYRQDPGLGLRLIYFSYDVKMKEKGDIPEGYSVSREKKERFSLILESASTNQTSMYLCASRPVDDSNQPQHFGDGTRLSIL.

V usage is TRBV19 and J usage is TRBJ1-5; no firm D call. This CDR3 has 13 residues. Germline V gene data show CDR1 as LNHDA and CDR2 as SQIVND (reference sequence). The V end was cut by 3 bases, the J end by 4 bases, with 7 bases between. DNA of the CDR3: TGTGCCAGTAGTATTTCCGAAAATCAGCCCCAGCATTTT. As protein: CASSISENQPQHF.

The CDR3 reads CASSSTGGAEQYF. The CDR3 DNA reads TGTGCCAGCAGCTCAACAGGGGGAGCCGAGCAGTACTTC. The V call is TRBV11-1, the J call TRBJ2-7; the match to TRBD1 covers 8 bases. Germline values: CDR1 SGHAT, CDR2 FQDESV (reference sequence). This CDR3 comprises 13 residues. The V and J ends lost 4 bases and 6 bases, in that order; junction bases with no gene match: 5.

The chain links TRBV7-2 to TRBJ1-3, with 7 nucleotides matching TRBD1. Losses at the gene ends were 5 bases for V and 2 bases for J; bases not matched to a gene: 9. The CDR3 has 16 amino acids. The V gene's germline CDR1 is SGHTA and CDR2 FQGNSA. CDR3 nucleotides: TGTGCCAGCAGCCGTGGGAGGGGGACAGCTGGAAACACCATATATTTT. The encoded protein is CASSRGRGTAGNTIYF.